A selection of T cell receptor beta chains follows, all from one sample in a study of cytomegalovirus exposure and HLA in healthy donors. The protocol was immunoSEQ multiplex PCR, while the TCRdb copy is restricted to in-frame clones and leaves out a portion. The table has around 130,000 clones, around 80% seen once. The specimen sequenced was PBMCs. The receptor set was obtained from a man younger than 40 in good health and CMV-seronegative. Each CDR3 is given with its conserved first and last residue. A D gene is named only where the DNA matches it firmly. Only part of the rows carry a size: once, few, many, or a class if the clone is expanded.

size	V	J	D	length	DNA	CDR3
.	TRBV28	TRBJ2-3	TRBD2	16	TGTGCCAGCAGTCAAAGACTAGCGGGAGTGGCAGATACGCAGTATTTT	CASSQRLAGVADTQYF
.	TRBV19	TRBJ1-2	TRBD1	14	TGTGCCAGTAGTTTGACAGGGGGCGACTATGGCTACACCTTC	CASSLTGGDYGYTF
.	TRBV27	TRBJ2-7	.	13	TGTGCCAGCAGTTCTTCTAGCTCCTACGAGCAGTACTTC	CASSSSSSYEQYF
.	TRBV6-6	TRBJ1-2	TRBD1	16	TGTGCCAGCAGTTACCCGGACAGGGGGCGCCGGTATGGCTACACCTTC	CASSYPDRGRRYGYTF
.	TRBV5-1	TRBJ2-2	.	16	TGCGCCAGCAGCTGGGGATCGAGCGGAAACACCGGGGAGCTGTTTTTT	CASSWGSSGNTGELFF
once	TRBV4-3	TRBJ2-5	.	15	TGCGCCAGCAGCCAAGAGGTTAGAACCGGTGAGACCCAGTACTTC	CASSQEVRTGETQYF
.	TRBV7-8	TRBJ2-7	TRBD1	14	TGTGCCAGCAGCTTGGTTGACAGGGGCTACGAGCAGTACTTC	CASSLVDRGYEQYF
.	TRBV15	TRBJ2-5	.	12	TGTGCCACCAGCAGAGACAAGCGGGCCCAGTACTTC	CATSRDKRAQYF
.	TRBV29-1	TRBJ2-5	.	13	TGCAGCGGGAGGGGGCGGAACCAAGAGACCCAGTACTTC	CSGRGRNQETQYF
.	TRBV4-3	TRBJ2-7	.	14	TGCGCCAGCAGCCAAGATCGGTTTGGTCGCGAGCAGTACTTC	CASSQDRFGREQYF
few	TRBV7-9	TRBJ1-6	TRBD1	15	TGTGCCAGCAGCTTAGCGCAGGGGGGTAATTCACCCCTCCACTTT	CASSLAQGGNSPLHF
.	TRBV4-3	TRBJ2-2	.	19	TGCGCCAGCAGCATTTATCGTGACCTAGGGGTTACGAACACCGGGGAGCTGTTTTTT	CASSIYRDLGVTNTGELFF
.	TRBV13	TRBJ2-1	TRBD2	15	TGTGCCAGCAGCTTAGGGGCGGGAGGGCCCGGTGAGCAGTTCTTC	CASSLGAGGPGEQFF
.	TRBV28	TRBJ1-5	TRBD1	16	TGTGCCAGCAGACGGACAGGGGGTCGGGGCAATCAGCCCCAGCATTTT	CASRRTGGRGNQPQHF
once	TRBV4-2	TRBJ1-6	.	16	TGTGCCAGCAGCCAAGTTTCCGGCCAGGGACTTTCACCCCTCCACTTT	CASSQVSGQGLSPLHF
.	TRBV10-3	TRBJ2-3	TRBD2	17	TGTGCCATCAGTAACGCCCAACTAGCGGGAGAGCTAGATACGCAGTATTTT	CAISNAQLAGELDTQYF
.	TRBV7-9	TRBJ2-1	TRBD1	16	TGTGCCAGCAGCTTAAAGGTCGGACAGGGCTACAATGAGCAGTTCTTC	CASSLKVGQGYNEQFF
.	TRBV30	TRBJ2-7	TRBD1	14	TGTGCCTGCCAATCGGGGACAGCCTCCTACGAGCAGTACTTC	CACQSGTASYEQYF
few	TRBV28	TRBJ2-7	.	15	TGTGCCAGCAGTTTCCTCGGCAGGGGTTTGGACGAGCAGTACTTC	CASSFLGRGLDEQYF
.	TRBV7-8	TRBJ2-1	TRBD2	16	TGTGCCAGCAGCCGGACTAGCGCACTCTCGGGGAATGAGCAGTTCTTC	CASSRTSALSGNEQFF
.	TRBV7-9	TRBJ2-3	.	15	TGTGCCAGCAGCCTTCCGGCCTTGACAGGTTTAACGCAGTATTTT	CASSLPALTGLTQYF
.	TRBV27	TRBJ1-5	.	15	TGTGCCAGCAGTTCCCAGGGTCGACGCAATCAGCCCCAGCATTTT	CASSSQGRRNQPQHF
once	TRBV28	TRBJ2-7	.	12	TGTGCCAGCAGTTTTTCATGGCGGGGCCAGTACTTC	CASSFSWRGQYF
.	TRBV4-1	TRBJ1-1	.	14	TGCGCCAGCAGCCAGCCGGGGGGAAGTTCTGAAGCTTTCTTT	CASSQPGGSSEAFF
.	TRBV28	TRBJ2-1	.	13	TGTGCCAGCAGGGAGGGCAGATATAATGAGCAGTTCTTC	CASREGRYNEQFF
.	TRBV7-9	TRBJ2-7	TRBD1	14	TGTGCCAGCAGACATGGACAGGAGGCCTACGAGCAGTACTTC	CASRHGQEAYEQYF
once	TRBV28	TRBJ2-7	.	13	TGTGCCACCACCTCTCCCCCAGGGGTCGAGCAGTACTTC	CATTSPPGVEQYF
.	TRBV28	TRBJ1-4	TRBD1	14	TGTGCCAGCAGGACCGGGACAGTTAATGAAAAACTGTTTTTT	CASRTGTVNEKLFF
.	TRBV6-5	TRBJ2-7	.	14	TGTGCCAGCAGGCGGGGACAGAATAACTACGAGCAGTACTTC	CASRRGQNNYEQYF
.	TRBV28	TRBJ2-7	.	15	TGTGCCAGCAGTTCTAAAACTAGAGTAACCTACGAGCAGTACTTC	CASSSKTRVTYEQYF
.	TRBV4-1	TRBJ2-5	TRBD2	18	TGCGCCAGCAGCCAAATTCTGCGAGCTGTAGCGGGCCAAGAGACCCAGTACTTC	CASSQILRAVAGQETQYF
.	TRBV6-5	TRBJ2-1	.	14	TGTGCCAGCAGTCATCGCTTTGGGGCCGTTGAGCAGTTCTTC	CASSHRFGAVEQFF
.	TRBV19	TRBJ2-7	.	14	TGTGCCAGTAGCCACAACAGGGCGCCCTACGAGCAGTACTTC	CASSHNRAPYEQYF
.	TRBV6-5	TRBJ1-5	TRBD1	13	TGTGCCAGCACTACAGGGGTTGACCAGCCCCAGCATTTT	CASTTGVDQPQHF
.	TRBV6-1	TRBJ2-1	TRBD1	13	TGTGCCAGCGGCAGGGGGCCTTTCTATGAGCAGTTCTTC	CASGRGPFYEQFF
.	TRBV6-5	TRBJ1-2	.	14	TGTGCCAGCAGTCCGCCGCAGTCCCACTATGGCTACACCTTC	CASSPPQSHYGYTF
.	TRBV29-1	TRBJ1-2	TRBD1	13	TGCAGCGTATCGTCCGGGACAGGGAAGGGCTACACCTTC	CSVSSGTGKGYTF
.	TRBV29-1	TRBJ2-3	.	13	TGCAGCGTTGTCCAGTTAAGCACAGATACGCAGTATTTT	CSVVQLSTDTQYF
.	TRBV6-1	TRBJ2-7	TRBD1	13	TGTGCCAGCAGCGGGACAGGGGGGTACGAGCAGTACTTC	CASSGTGGYEQYF
.	TRBV25-1	TRBJ2-2	TRBD1	15	TGTGCCAGCAGGGATGACAGGGCGAACACCGGGGAGCTGTTTTTT	CASRDDRANTGELFF